This T cell receptor beta chain was documented in a study of T cell repertoires in cytomegalovirus infection. Overall study: Matching HLA type and CMV infection were both indicated by public TCR beta signatures.

General observations from the study: There were carriers of CMV plus the relevant HLA, and cumulative public TCR beta family frequency identified them.

TCRdb re-called the reads with MiXCR, one entry per CDR3 protein. The sample records roughly 100,000 distinct CDR3 sequences, approximately 16% being singletons. Concerning this clonotype: Its specificity is unknown.

CDR1 and CDR2 (germline): SNHLY, FYNNEI. The CDR3 is 15 amino acids. Trimming stripped 7 bases from V and 0 bases from J, with 13 bases between. The origin of this receptor is a human donor in good health (CMV status not recorded). Some clones in this sample may be carry-over from other donors' samples. V is TRBV2 and J is TRBJ2-1, with TRBD1 as a possible D gene (6 bases). Sequencing used PBMCs. CDR3: CASTEDRGSYNEQFF. The CDR3 coding sequence is TGTGCCAGCACCGAGGACAGAGGCTCCTACAATGAGCAGTTCTTC.